These T cell receptor beta chains were read from a single sample in a study of beta chain features in type 1 diabetes. Using immunoSEQ multiplex PCR, the repertoire was profiled, and TCRdb retains in-frame clones only, with some absent. In the table there are 250,000 to 400,000 clones, 12% to 15% of which are singletons. Sequenced input: central memory CD4+ T cells from blood. The receptor source for this set is a man aged 30-40 years in good health. Each CDR3 is given without its conserved first and last residue.

V,CDR3
TRBV7-7,ASSPTIQETQY
TRBV29-1,SGQTSGRANEQF
TRBV9,ASSARRGELPSGNTIY
TRBV23-1,APPPRRTRETQY
TRBV15,ATSSLSDNQPQH
TRBV6-5,ASALGGNYGYT
TRBV11-3,ASSLVYEDEQF
TRBV5-4,ASSLGGDQPQH
TRBV9,ASSVKGIDRLDNYGYT
TRBV10-3,ATGGSNQPQH
TRBV30,AWSAGLLSPQH
TRBV10-3,AIRTKDTQY
TRBV29-1,SVEEGQGGQPQH
TRBV4-3,ASSHQDREAKNIQY
TRBV11-2,ASGGGSETQY
TRBV11-3,ASSFGASTDTQY
TRBV15,ATTRGTETQY
TRBV30,AWSGGPAPVSYSNQPQH
TRBV7-2,ASSLTSGRNEQF
TRBV5-6,ASSNDPGGDEQY
TRBV7-3,ASSSQPGLNTDTQY
TRBV7-2,ASSPTSGGADTQY
TRBV29-1,SGETGPETQY
TRBV7-2,ASSLGRQGSTEAF
TRBV7-8,ASSASVSYEQY
TRBV7-6,ASSLGTGWQETQY
TRBV27,ASSTGGWGYGYT
TRBV6-1,ASKKEGGRETQY
TRBV7-2,ASSSTGLAHSLRDTQY
TRBV19,ASSIRTGGKYNEQF
TRBV15,ATSRSGNTIY
TRBV7-2,ASSLGSTGRLYGYT
TRBV7-2,ASSPDSLNTEAF
TRBV6-5,ASQGASETQY
TRBV12-5,ASGPRGTDYNEQF
TRBV11-3,ASSSGTSGSRDTQY
TRBV4-1,ASSQGTDNYGYT
TRBV29-1,SVPGTSQETQY
TRBV29-1,SVTSGGTIYEQY
TRBV11-2,ASSREVYTQY
TRBV30,AWLNPRENIQY
TRBV5-1,ASSFVGGNYGYT
TRBV19,ASSLRDSQETQY
TRBV29-1,SVAAGTGGKSLF
TRBV11-2,ASSRSLPTGQETQY
TRBV6-5,ASSYDKSYEQY
TRBV4-2,ASSRTGTRNNEQF
TRBV7-2,ASSLEAGRAARVTQY
TRBV4-3,ASSQEFGSGLAGGPGELF
TRBV5-6,ASSFDRATEAF
TRBV10-3,AINEGRGNEQF
TRBV5-6,ASSHLRGTGSKGNTEAF